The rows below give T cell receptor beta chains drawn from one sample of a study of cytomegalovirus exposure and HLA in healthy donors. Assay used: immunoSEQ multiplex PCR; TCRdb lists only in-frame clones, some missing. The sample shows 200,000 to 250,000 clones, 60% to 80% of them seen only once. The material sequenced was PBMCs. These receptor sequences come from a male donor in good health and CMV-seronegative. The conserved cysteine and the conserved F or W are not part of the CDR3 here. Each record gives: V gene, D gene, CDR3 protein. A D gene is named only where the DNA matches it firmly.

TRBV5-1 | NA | ASRRDITSYEQY
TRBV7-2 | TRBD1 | ASSWGQGETQY
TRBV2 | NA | ASSEARRFAGSGNTIY
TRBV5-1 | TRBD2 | ASSLDGTSTETQY
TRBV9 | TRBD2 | ASSAPGLASGEQF
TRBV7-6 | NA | ASSEGHARLEQY
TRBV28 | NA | ASSPRGSVTYNEQF
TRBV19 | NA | ASSMNRAGELF
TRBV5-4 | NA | ASSLDGTLSYNEQF
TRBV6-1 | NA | ASRRDGGLGDTQY
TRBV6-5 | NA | ATAPPGRTGNTIY
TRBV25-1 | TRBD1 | ASSQDRGLSYEQY
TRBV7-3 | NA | ASSLSAPNSYEQY
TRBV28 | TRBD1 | ASSSSTGAISSGNTIY
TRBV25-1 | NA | ASSARQVMNEKLF
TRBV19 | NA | ASSPTGVLNTEAF
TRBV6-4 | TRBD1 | ASSSTGAPHYSNQPQH
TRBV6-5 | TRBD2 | ASSYLVGGVDTQY
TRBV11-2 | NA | ASSLPSFQETQY
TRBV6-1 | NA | ASNLLGGSNDEQF
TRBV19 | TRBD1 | ASRMDRVQPQH
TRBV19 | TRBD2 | ASSPGTSGSGSYNEQF
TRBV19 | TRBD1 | ASSSGTGGYEQY
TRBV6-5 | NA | ASSETWQGQPQH
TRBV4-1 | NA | ASSQERSTEAF
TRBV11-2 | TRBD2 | ASSSRLAGATQY
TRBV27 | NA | ASSSSLTDTQY
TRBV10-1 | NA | ASSEGLPGQETQY
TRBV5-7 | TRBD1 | ASTANRGIYNEQF
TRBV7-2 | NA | ASSLVTPPYEQY
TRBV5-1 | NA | ASSQQSTDTQY
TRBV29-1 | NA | SDQGTTSGANVLT
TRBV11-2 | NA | ASSLVPVNYGYT
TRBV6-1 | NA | ASSRQQANYGYT
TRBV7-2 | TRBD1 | ASSVQGARGTGELF
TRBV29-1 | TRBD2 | SVGSGIASEQY
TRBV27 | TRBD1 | ASSQRQGPGELF
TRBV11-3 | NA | ASSLRGNTGELF
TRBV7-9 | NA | SSSLSGAYGYT
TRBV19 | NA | ASSISPGSLGNTIY
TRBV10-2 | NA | ASSVAQGRNEQF
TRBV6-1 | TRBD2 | ASSATSGSSTEQF
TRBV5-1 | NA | ASSLGGATGNTIY
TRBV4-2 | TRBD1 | ASSQVHPGQGANGYT
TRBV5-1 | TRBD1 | ASSLGPGQGNSPLH
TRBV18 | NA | ASSPLGSNQPQH
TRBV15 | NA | ATSRGGGVGTEAF
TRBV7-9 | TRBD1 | ASSGDRGDTEAF
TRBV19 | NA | ASSIAGSSGELF
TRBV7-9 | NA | ASSLSLVGEQY
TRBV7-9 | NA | ASSFPLLTGEAF
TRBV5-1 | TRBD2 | ASSLLSGDSEQY
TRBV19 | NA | ASSRVAGETQY
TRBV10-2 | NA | ASSDLAGTVDTQY
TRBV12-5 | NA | ASGSPSSPSGANVLT
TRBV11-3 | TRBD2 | ASSPWTSGTDTQY
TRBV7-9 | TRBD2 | ASSPSPSGFYEQY
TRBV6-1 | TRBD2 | ASLTSAMETQY
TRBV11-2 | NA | ASSLGPAGGETQY
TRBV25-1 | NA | ATDPVEPGSNQPQH